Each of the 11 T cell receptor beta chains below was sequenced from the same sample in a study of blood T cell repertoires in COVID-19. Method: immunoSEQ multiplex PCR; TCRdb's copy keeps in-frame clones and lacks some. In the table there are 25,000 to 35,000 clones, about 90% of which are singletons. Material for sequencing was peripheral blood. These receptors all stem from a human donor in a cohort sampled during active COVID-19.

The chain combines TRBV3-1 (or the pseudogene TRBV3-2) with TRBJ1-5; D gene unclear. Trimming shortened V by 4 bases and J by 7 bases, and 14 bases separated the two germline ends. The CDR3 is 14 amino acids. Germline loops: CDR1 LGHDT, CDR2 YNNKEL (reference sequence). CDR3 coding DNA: TGTGCCAGCAGCCTCGCAGGTTCCGGACAGCCCCAGCATTTT. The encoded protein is CASSLAGSGQPQHF.

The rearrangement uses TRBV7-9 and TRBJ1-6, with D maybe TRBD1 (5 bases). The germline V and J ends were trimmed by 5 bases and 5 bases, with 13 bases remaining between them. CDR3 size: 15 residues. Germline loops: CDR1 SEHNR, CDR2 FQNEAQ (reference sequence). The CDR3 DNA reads TGTGCCAGCAGCCCCCCGGGACTTAATAATTCACCCCTCCACTTT. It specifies CASSPPGLNNSPLHF.

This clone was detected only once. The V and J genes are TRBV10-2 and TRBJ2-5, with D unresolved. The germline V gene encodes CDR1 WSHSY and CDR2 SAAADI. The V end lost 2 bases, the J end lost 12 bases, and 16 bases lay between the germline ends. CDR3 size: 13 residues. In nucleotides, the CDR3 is TGCGCCAGCAGTGAGCCTCCAGGCGACCCGGAGTACTTC. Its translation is CASSEPPGDPEYF.

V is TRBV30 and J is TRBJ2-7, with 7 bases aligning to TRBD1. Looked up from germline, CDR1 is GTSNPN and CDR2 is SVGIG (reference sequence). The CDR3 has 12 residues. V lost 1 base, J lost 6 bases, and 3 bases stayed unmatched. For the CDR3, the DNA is TGTGCCTGGAGTGCACAGGGGAGCGAGCAGTACGTC. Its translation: CAWSAQGSEQYV.

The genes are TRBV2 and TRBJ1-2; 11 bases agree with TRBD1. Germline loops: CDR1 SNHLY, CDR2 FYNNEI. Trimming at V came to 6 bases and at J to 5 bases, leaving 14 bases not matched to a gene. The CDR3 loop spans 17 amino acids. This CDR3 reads CASRDRDRGEGNYGYTF. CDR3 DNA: TGTGCCAGCAGAGACCGGGACAGGGGGGAAGGGAATTATGGCTACACCTTC.

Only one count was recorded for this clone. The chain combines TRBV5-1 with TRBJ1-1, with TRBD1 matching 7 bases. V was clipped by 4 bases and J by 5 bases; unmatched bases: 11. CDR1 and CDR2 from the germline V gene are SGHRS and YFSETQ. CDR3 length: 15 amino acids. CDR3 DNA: TGCGCCAGCAGCCCACGCCCAGACAGGGAGACTGAAGCTTTCTTT. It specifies CASSPRPDRETEAFF. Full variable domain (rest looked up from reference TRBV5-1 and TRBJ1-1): KAGVTQTPRYLIKTRGQQVTLSCSPISGHRSVSWYQQTPGQGLQFLFEYFSETQRNKGNFPGRFSGRQFSNSRSEMNVSTLELGDSALYLCASSPRPDRETEAFFGQGTRLTVV.

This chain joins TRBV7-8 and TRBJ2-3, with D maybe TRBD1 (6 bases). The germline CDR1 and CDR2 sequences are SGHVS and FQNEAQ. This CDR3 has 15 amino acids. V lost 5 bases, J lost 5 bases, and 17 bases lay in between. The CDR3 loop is CASSPGWKGEDTQYF. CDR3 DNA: TGTGCCAGCAGCCCAGGCTGGAAGGGGGAAGATACGCAGTATTTT.

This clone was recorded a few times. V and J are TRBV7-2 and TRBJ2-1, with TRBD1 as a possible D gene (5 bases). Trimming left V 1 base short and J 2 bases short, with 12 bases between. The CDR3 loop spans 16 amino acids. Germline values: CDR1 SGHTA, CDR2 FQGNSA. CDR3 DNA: TGTGCCAGCAGCTTAGGAAGGGGCGTCACCTACAATGAGCAGTTCTTC. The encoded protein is CASSLGRGVTYNEQFF. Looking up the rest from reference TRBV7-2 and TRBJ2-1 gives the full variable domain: GAGVSQSPSNKVTEKGKDVELRCDPISGHTALYWYRQSLGQGLEFLIYFQGNSAPDKSGLPSDRFSAERTGGSVSTLTIQRTQQEDSAVYLCASSLGRGVTYNEQFFGPGTRLTVL.

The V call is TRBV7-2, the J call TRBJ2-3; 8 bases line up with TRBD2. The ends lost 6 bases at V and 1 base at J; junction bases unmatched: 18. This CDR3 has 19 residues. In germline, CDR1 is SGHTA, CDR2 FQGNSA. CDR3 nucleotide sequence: TGTGCCAGCAGACAAGGGGACTCGGGGGGGCCTGGAGGCACAGATACGCAGTATTTT. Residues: CASRQGDSGGPGGTDTQYF.

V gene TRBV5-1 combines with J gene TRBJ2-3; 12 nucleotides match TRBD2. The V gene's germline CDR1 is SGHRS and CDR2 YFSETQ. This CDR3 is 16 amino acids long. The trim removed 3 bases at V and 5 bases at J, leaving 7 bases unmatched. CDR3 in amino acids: CASSSALAGGRDTQYF. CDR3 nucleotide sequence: TGCGCCAGCAGCTCCGCACTAGCGGGGGGTCGAGATACGCAGTATTTT.

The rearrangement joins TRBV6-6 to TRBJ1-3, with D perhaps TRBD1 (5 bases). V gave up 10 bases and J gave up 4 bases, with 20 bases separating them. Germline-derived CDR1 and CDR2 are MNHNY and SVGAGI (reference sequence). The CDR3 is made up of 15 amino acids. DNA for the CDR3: TGTGCCATCGCGGACACTACTTTCCGAGGAAACACCATATATTTT. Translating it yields CAIADTTFRGNTIYF.